This T cell receptor (beta chain) was captured in a study of shared clonotypes between healthy human individuals. In the study overall: The cohort comprised a couple of women and a few men. Their ages spanned 18 to 49 years.

The CDR3 spans 15 residues. Germline V gives CDR1 SNHLY, CDR2 FYNNEI. Trimming removed 6 bases at V and 1 base at J, with 15 bases between. General observations from the study: Clonotype sharing levels among donors were expected to vary with sequencing depth.

Assay used: immunoSEQ multiplex PCR; TCRdb lists only in-frame clones, some missing. Of millions of clones in the sample, 85% to 95% are singletons; the top ten hold around 0.14%. In regard to this clone: What it binds is unknown.

The sample comprised naive CD4+ T cells sorted from blood. The subset is: CD45RA+ positively selected. This chain joins TRBV2 and TRBJ2-5; perhaps D is TRBD1 or TRBD2 (5 bases each). The source is a man younger than 35 in good health. The CDR3 sequence is CASSPDGAAQETQYF. Here the CDR3 DNA reads TGTGCCAGCAGCCCGGACGGGGCGGCCCAAGAGACCCAGTACTTC. Full variable domain (rest looked up from reference TRBV2 and TRBJ2-5): EPEVTQTPSHQVTQMGQEVILRCVPISNHLYFYWYRQILGQKVEFLVSFYNNEISEKSEIFDDQFSVERPDGSNFTLKIRSTKLEDSAMYFCASSPDGAAQETQYFGPGTRLLVL.